The 18 T cell receptor beta chains below all came from one sample that was sequenced in a study of blood T cell repertoires in COVID-19. Repertoires were generated with immunoSEQ multiplex PCR, while TCRdb's copy carries only in-frame clones and drops some. The sample consists of fewer than 400,000 clones, over 90% of them appearing once. The source material was PBMCs or T cells enriched from blood (not recorded which). These TCRs come from a woman aged 25 to 39 who had been exposed to COVID-19.

The chain recombines TRBV9 with TRBJ2-1; 11 bases map to TRBD1. CDR1 SGDLS and CDR2 YYNGEE come from the germline V gene. The CDR3 runs 13 residues. Trimming at V came to 6 bases and at J to 9 bases, leaving 5 bases not matched to a gene. This CDR3 is CASTGQGASEQFF. CDR3 DNA: TGTGCCAGCACCGGACAGGGGGCATCTGAGCAGTTCTTC.

The chain employs TRBV12-5 and TRBJ1-1, with a tentative D call TRBD1 (6 bases). In germline, CDR1 is LGHNT, CDR2 FRNRAP. V was clipped by 6 bases and J by 4 bases, with 15 bases between them. This CDR3 is 14 amino acids long. The CDR3 DNA reads TGTGCTAGTGGCCCACAGGGTAGAGGCACTGAAGCTTTCTTT. Its translation: CASGPQGRGTEAFF.

The chain combines TRBV19 with TRBJ1-6; TRBD1 aligns across 7 bases. The CDR3 has 17 amino acids. Trimming cost V 5 bases and J 0 bases; bases outside gene matches: 7. Germline V gene lookup returns CDR1 LNHDA and CDR2 SQIVND (reference sequence). For the CDR3, the DNA is TGTGCCAGTAGTGGGACAGTCATCTCCTCCTATAATTCACCCCTCCACTTT. Its translation: CASSGTVISSYNSPLHF.

The rearrangement joins TRBV20-1 to TRBJ1-2, with TRBD1 as a possible D gene (5 bases). CDR1 DFQATT and CDR2 SNEGSKA come from the germline V gene (reference sequence). With 3 bases removed from V and 14 bases from J, the gap between germline ends came to 16 bases. The CDR3 extends over 11 amino acids. The CDR3 sequence is CSASPGGVATF. The CDR3 DNA reads TGCAGTGCTAGCCCGGGGGGAGTGGCTACCTTC.

V usage is TRBV14 and J usage is TRBJ1-4; 7 bases are shared with TRBD1. The CDR3 runs 14 residues. The J segment lost 8 bases and the V segment lost 5 bases, leaving 8 bases of the junction unmatched. CDR1 and CDR2 from the germline V gene are SGHDN and FVKESK. The CDR3 loop reads CASSEDRLEEKLFF. In DNA form, the CDR3 reads TGTGCCAGCAGCGAGGACAGGTTAGAAGAAAAACTGTTTTTT. The entire variable domain, with the rest obtained from reference TRBV14 and TRBJ1-4, is as follows: EAGVTQFPSHSVIEKGQTVTLRCDPISGHDNLYWYRRVMGKEIKFLLHFVKESKQDESGMPNNRFLAERTGGTYSTLKVQPAELEDSGVYFCASSEDRLEEKLFFGSGTQLSVL.

The genes are TRBV5-1 and TRBJ1-2; maybe TRBD1 (5 bases). This CDR3 comprises 15 residues. Per germline, CDR1 SGHRS and CDR2 YFSETQ. V was pared by 1 base and J by 3 bases, with 13 bases between. The CDR3 nucleotides are TGCGCCAGCAGCTTGTTTCAGGGAGGATACTATGGCTACACCTTC. Its protein is CASSLFQGGYYGYTF.

The rearrangement links TRBV9 to TRBJ2-3, with a tentative D call TRBD1 (7 bases). The CDR3 runs to 15 residues. V was pared by 4 bases and J by 5 bases, with 17 bases between. Germline CDR1 SGDLS, CDR2 YYNGEE. CDR3 loop: CASSPVQGGGDTQYF. CDR3 coding DNA: TGTGCCAGCAGCCCAGTCCAGGGGGGCGGAGATACGCAGTATTTT.

V gene TRBV13 combines with J gene TRBJ2-5; a possible D gene is TRBD2 (5 bases). Trimming stripped 5 bases from V and 7 bases from J, with 20 bases between. CDR1 and CDR2 (germline): PRHDT, FYEKMQ (reference sequence). The CDR3 length is 15 residues. CDR3 protein: CASSPRLTGRGTQYF. Written as DNA, the CDR3 is TGTGCCAGCAGCCCCCGTCTGACTGGACGGGGGACCCAGTACTTC.

The gene calls are TRBV9 and TRBJ1-1; 10 bases are a match to TRBD1. V shed 4 bases and J 5 bases; nucleotides not matched to a gene: 8. Germline V lookup: CDR1 SGDLS, CDR2 YYNGEE. The CDR3 has 15 residues. The CDR3 loop reads CASSPRTGGSTEAFF. Here the CDR3 DNA reads TGTGCCAGCAGCCCACGGACAGGGGGTTCAACTGAAGCTTTCTTT.

The chain is built from TRBV7-9 and TRBJ2-1, with 11 bases fitting TRBD1. V shed 5 bases and J 3 bases; nucleotides not matched to a gene: 9. CDR1 SEHNR and CDR2 FQNEAQ come from the germline V gene (reference sequence). This CDR3 contains 17 residues. The CDR3 sequence: CASSLRTGTGGYNEQFF. The CDR3 DNA is TGTGCCAGCAGCCTTAGGACCGGGACAGGGGGCTACAATGAGCAGTTCTTC. The whole variable domain, remainder taken from reference TRBV7-9 and TRBJ2-1, is DTGVSQNPRHKITKRGQNVTFRCDPISEHNRLYWYRQTLGQGPEFLTYFQNEAQLEKSRLLSDRFSAERPKGSFSTLEIQRTEQGDSAMYLCASSLRTGTGGYNEQFFGPGTRLTVL.

The V gene is TRBV5-4, the J gene TRBJ2-3; 9 bases line up with TRBD2. Germline V CDR1 and CDR2: SGHNT, YYREEE (reference sequence). The CDR3 runs 15 residues. V gave up 2 bases and J gave up 0 bases; unmatched junction bases: 1. The chain's CDR3 is CASSLAGGSTDTQYF. DNA of the CDR3: TGTGCCAGCAGCTTAGCGGGGGGTAGCACAGATACGCAGTATTTT.

V usage is TRBV6-5 and J usage is TRBJ1-6; weak D call: TRBD1 (6 bases). This CDR3 region has 13 residues. Trimming took off 6 bases at V and 13 bases at J, with 16 bases between the two ends. The germline gives CDR1 MNHEY, CDR2 SVGAGI. CDR3 residues: CASRGQQTGPLHF. CDR3 nucleotides: TGTGCCAGCAGAGGACAGCAAACGGGGCCCCTCCACTTT.

The chain links TRBV19 to TRBJ1-2; 9 nucleotides match TRBD1. Germline CDR1 and CDR2: LNHDA and SQIVND (reference sequence). This CDR3 spans 19 amino acids. Unmatched junction bases numbered 15, after V lost 2 bases and J lost 2 bases. CDR3 sequence: CASSITGQGPIRQNYGYTF. Written as DNA, the CDR3 is TGTGCCAGTAGTATAACCGGACAGGGGCCAATCCGCCAAAACTATGGCTACACCTTC. Full variable domain (rest looked up from reference TRBV19 and TRBJ1-2): DGGITQSPKYLFRKEGQNVTLSCEQNLNHDAMYWYRQDPGQGLRLIYYSQIVNDFQKGDIAEGYSVSREKKESFPLTVTSAQKNPTAFYLCASSITGQGPIRQNYGYTFGSGTRLTVV.

This clone was counted a single time. The V gene is TRBV10-1, the J gene TRBJ1-2; D unresolved. Trimming stripped 9 bases from V and 1 base from J, with 15 bases between. The CDR3 is 14 amino acids. In germline, CDR1 is WNHNN, CDR2 SYGVQD (reference sequence). The CDR3 protein is CARVAGIFNYGYTF. The CDR3 coding sequence is TGCGCCAGGGTCGCCGGTATATTTAACTATGGCTACACCTTC.

The genes are TRBV30 and TRBJ1-5, with TRBD1 identical over 9 bases. Germline assignment: CDR1 GTSNPN and CDR2 SVGIG (reference sequence). V shed 5 bases and J 3 bases; nucleotides not matched to a gene: 8. The CDR3 runs to 15 residues. CDR3 amino acids: CAWDTGTGNNQPQHF. Here the CDR3 DNA reads TGTGCCTGGGACACCGGGACAGGGAACAATCAGCCCCAGCATTTT.

This clone occurred once. The CDR3 region is CASSIRQGPVNTEAFF. The CDR3 DNA reads as TGTGCCAGTAGTATCAGACAGGGACCCGTGAACACTGAAGCTTTCTTT. The V call is TRBV19, the J call TRBJ1-1; 7 bases are shared with TRBD1. Germline trimming cut 3 bases from V and 0 bases from J; bases unmatched to any gene: 7. The CDR3 contains 16 residues. CDR1 is LNHDA, CDR2 SQIVND, per germline (reference sequence).

This clone occurred a few times. The chain employs TRBV7-9 and TRBJ2-1; D is ambiguous. Germline V gene sequence: CDR1 SEHNR, CDR2 FQNEAQ (reference sequence). Trimming cost V 5 bases and J 4 bases, with 15 bases left between them. The CDR3 covers 15 residues. This chain's CDR3 is CASSRLAAAYNEQFF. The CDR3 DNA follows: TGTGCCAGCAGCCGTCTTGCGGCGGCATACAATGAGCAGTTCTTC.

In its sample, this clone was seen once. The CDR3 DNA reads as TGTGCCAGCAGCTTAGCCCTCAGGGGATGGGACACTGAAGCTTTCTTT. It encodes CASSLALRGWDTEAFF. The rearrangement links TRBV7-2 to TRBJ1-1, with D perhaps TRBD1 (6 bases). The CDR3 spans 16 residues. V was cut by 0 bases and J by 3 bases, with 14 bases left in between. Per the germline V gene, CDR1 is SGHTA and CDR2 is FQGNSA. Combining the CDR3 with reference TRBV7-2 and TRBJ1-1 gives the whole variable domain GAGVSQSPSNKVTEKGKDVELRCDPISGHTALYWYRQSLGQGLEFLIYFQGNSAPDKSGLPSDRFSAERTGGSVSTLTIQRTQQEDSAVYLCASSLALRGWDTEAFFGQGTRLTVV.